Each of the 3 T cell receptor beta chains below was sequenced from the same sample in a study of vaccination and CD4 T cells after COVID-19. These receptors lack a known antigen. The Oncomine TCR Beta short-read assay sequenced DNA from cultured CD4+ T cells. TCRdb re-called the PCR reads with MiXCR, one entry per CDR3 protein. This sample carries about 7,400 distinct CDR3 sequences, around two fifths of them seen once, and the ten largest clones take less than 20%. Treatment indicated: 10-day PBMC culture with coronavirus spike peptide pools or control peptides (ViraFEST assay). Ahead of the COVID-19 pandemic (2011-2018), the CD4+ T cells of the unexposed donor were collected. The sample was CD4+ T cells from blood, cultured in vitro. The receptors shown here come from a human donor in good health.

This clonotype has more than one count but fewer than ten. The chain is built from TRBV6-1 and TRBJ2-7, with TRBD2 matching 10 bases. Looked up from germline, CDR1 is MNHNS and CDR2 is SASEGT. V trimming: 9 bases; J trimming: 11 bases; junction bases outside the gene matches: 13. The CDR3 is 13 amino acids. CDR3 DNA: TGTGCCAGTCGAAGCGGGGGGGAAATATTGGAGTACTTC. This encodes CASRSGGEILEYF.

The gene calls are TRBV12-3 or TRBV12-4 and TRBJ2-7; D ambiguous. The CDR3 extends over 13 amino acids. The V end lost 1 base, the J end lost 7 bases, and 11 bases lay between the germline ends. The CDR3 DNA follows: TGTGCCAGCAGTTTAGGCGACGGGCGGGAGCAGTACTTC. As protein: CASSLGDGREQYF.

J is TRBJ2-2 and V is TRBV12-3 or TRBV12-4; tentatively, D is TRBD1 (6 bases). This CDR3 comprises 16 residues. Trimming pared 3 bases from V and 3 bases from J, leaving 14 bases between. The CDR3 sequence is CASSFKRQVDTGELFF. CDR3 DNA sequence: TGTGCCAGCAGTTTCAAGCGACAGGTGGACACCGGGGAGCTGTTTTTT.